This TCR beta chain derives from a study of long-term antiretroviral therapy in people with HIV. A minimum of one pre-ART and two post-ART PBMC samples existed for each donor. Trimming took 4 bases from V and 6 from J, leaving 15 bases between them. The CDR3 is 15 amino acids. CDR1 is MNHEY and CDR2 is SVGAGI in the germline V gene. Running of the v3.0 immunoSEQ assay took place at survey level. Repertoires were generated with immunoSEQ multiplex PCR, while TCRdb's copy carries only in-frame clones and drops some. The table lists 9,000 to 15,000 clones, roughly 80% of them singletons. Findings and limits, study-wide: Transplant donor controls retained higher diversity, though diversity increased after ART. Records did not include ART adherence, viral resistance or therapy changes.

By its share, this clone is medium-sized. The target antigen is unknown. This clonotype originated in a woman between 40 and 50 years old with HIV. The sequencing used unsorted PBMCs, collected 0.8 years before starting antiretroviral therapy. The chain employs TRBV6-5 and TRBJ1-4; D not resolved. CDR3 loop: CASSSFPGWDEKLFF. The CDR3 DNA reads as TGTGCCAGCAGTTCCTTCCCCGGGTGGGATGAAAAACTGTTTTTT.